The present TCR beta chain was sequenced within a study of cytomegalovirus exposure and HLA in healthy donors. Germline trimming cut 0 bases from V and 5 bases from J; bases unmatched to any gene: 7. The CDR3 totals 15 residues. Germline V gene data show CDR1 as SGHRS and CDR2 as YFSETQ. The assay was immunoSEQ multiplex PCR, and TCRdb's table has in-frame clones only and misses some. The top ten clones hold about 7.8% of a sample with some 50,000 clones, approximately 95% of them seen once. Material: PBMCs. This rearrangement joins TRBV5-1 to TRBJ1-1; 7 bases line up with TRBD1. This clonotype originated in a woman aged 18-29 years in good health and CMV-seropositive. Here the CDR3 DNA reads TGCGCCAGCAGCTTGGTAGAGGGGGCGGCGACTGAAGCTTTCTTT. It codes for CASSLVEGAATEAFF.